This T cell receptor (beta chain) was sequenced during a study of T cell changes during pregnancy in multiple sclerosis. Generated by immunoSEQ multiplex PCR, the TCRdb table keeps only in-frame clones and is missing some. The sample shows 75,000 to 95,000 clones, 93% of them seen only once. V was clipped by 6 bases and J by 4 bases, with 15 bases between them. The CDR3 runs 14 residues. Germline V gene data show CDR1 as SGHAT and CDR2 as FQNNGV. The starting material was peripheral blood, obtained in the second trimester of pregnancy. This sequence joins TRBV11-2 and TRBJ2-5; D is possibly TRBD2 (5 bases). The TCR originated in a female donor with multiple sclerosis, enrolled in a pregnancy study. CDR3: CASRTLGGGETQYF. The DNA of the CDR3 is TGTGCCAGCAGAACTCTAGGAGGTGGAGAGACCCAGTACTTC.